In this sample, the clone carrying this TCR beta chain turned up a few times. The CDR3 is made up of 16 amino acids. Trimming at V came to 1 base and at J to 7 bases, leaving 10 bases not matched to a gene. Germline V gene lookup returns CDR1 SGHRS and CDR2 YFSETQ. In TCRdb, the 5' RACE reads were re-called with MiXCR into one record per CDR3 protein. The profile covers about 470,000 distinct CDR3 sequences, with about 23% appearing a single time and about an eighth taken by the ten largest. This specimen comes from a study of T-cell memory formation after mild COVID-19. The sequence came from an adult woman who had mild COVID-19 (a few samples of this study predate the infection). Cell type and time point are not known. Sequenced sample: PBMCs or a T cell subset sorted from them (not recorded which). V and J are TRBV5-1 and TRBJ2-1, with 8 bases identical to TRBD1. The CDR3 nucleotides read TGCGCCAGCAGCTTGTTAGGGACAGGACGTGTAAATGAGCAGTTCTTC. It translates to CASSLLGTGRVNEQFF.